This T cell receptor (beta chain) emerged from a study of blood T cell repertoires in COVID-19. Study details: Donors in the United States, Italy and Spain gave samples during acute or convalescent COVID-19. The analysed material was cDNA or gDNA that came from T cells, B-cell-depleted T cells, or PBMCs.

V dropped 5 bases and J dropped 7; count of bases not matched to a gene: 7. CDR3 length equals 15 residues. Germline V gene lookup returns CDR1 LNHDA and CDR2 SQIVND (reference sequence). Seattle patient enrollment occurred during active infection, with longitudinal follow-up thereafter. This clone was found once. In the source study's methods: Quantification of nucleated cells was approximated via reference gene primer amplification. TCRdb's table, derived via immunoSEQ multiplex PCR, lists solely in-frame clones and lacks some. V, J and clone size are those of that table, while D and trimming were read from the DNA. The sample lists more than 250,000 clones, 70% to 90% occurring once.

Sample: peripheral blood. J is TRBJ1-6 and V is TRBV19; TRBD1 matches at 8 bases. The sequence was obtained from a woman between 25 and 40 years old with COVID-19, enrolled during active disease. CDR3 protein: CASSEADRVNSPLHF. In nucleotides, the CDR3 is TGTGCCAGTAGTGAGGCGGACAGGGTCAATTCACCCCTCCACTTT.